This TCR beta chain is from a study of kidney transplant recipient with SARS-CoV-2 infection. TCRdb itself ran the reads through MiXCR, one entry per CDR3 protein. The table lists roughly 250,000 distinct CDR3 sequences, 29% of them singletons. In the case of this clonotype: A read error may explain this, as a much larger clone is one base away.

Sample: a blood sample, taken at baseline and between days 110 and 120 from a kidney transplant recipient. The clonotype was recovered from a male patient between 25 and 40 years old who had COVID-19 and was a kidney transplant recipient. Some T cells may trace back to the graft donor.

As DNA, the CDR3 is TGTGCCACCGGTGATCCGCCCGGGACACCCCAGGCCCGTGGCACCGGGGAGCTGTTTTTT. Its translation: CATGDPPGTPQARGTGELFF. The V and J genes are TRBV24-1 and TRBJ2-2, with D tentatively TRBD1 (6 bases). Germline lookup yields CDR1 KGHDR and CDR2 SFDVKD. The CDR3 loop spans 20 amino acids.